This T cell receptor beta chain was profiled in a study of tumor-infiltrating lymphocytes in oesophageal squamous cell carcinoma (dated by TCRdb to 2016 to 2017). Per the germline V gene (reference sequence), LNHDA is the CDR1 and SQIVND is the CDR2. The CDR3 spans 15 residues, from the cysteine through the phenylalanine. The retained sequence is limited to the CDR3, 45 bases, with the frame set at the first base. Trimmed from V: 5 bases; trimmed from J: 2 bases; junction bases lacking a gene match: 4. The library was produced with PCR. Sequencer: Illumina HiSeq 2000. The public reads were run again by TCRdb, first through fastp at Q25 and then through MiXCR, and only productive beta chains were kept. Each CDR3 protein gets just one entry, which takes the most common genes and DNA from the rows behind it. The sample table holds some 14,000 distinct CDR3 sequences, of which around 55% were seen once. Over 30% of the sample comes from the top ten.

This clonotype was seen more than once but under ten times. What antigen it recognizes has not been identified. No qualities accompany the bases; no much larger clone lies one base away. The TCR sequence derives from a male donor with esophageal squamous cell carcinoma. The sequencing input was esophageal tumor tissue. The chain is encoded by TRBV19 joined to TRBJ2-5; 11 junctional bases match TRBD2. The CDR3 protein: CASSPGLAAQETQYF. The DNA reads TGTGCCAGTAGTCCGGGACTAGCGGCTCAAGAGACCCAGTACTTC.